At least ten counts were recorded for the clone carrying this TCR beta chain. Losses at the gene ends were 3 bases for V and 4 bases for J; bases not matched to a gene: 15. This CDR3 is built from 17 residues. The germline V gene encodes CDR1 SQVTM and CDR2 ANQGSEA. These data come from a study of T cells in Graves' hyperthyroidism and ophthalmopathy. Regions amplified from RNA transcripts were the TCR beta CDR3 regions. Carried out on the TCR CDR3, a first-round RT-PCR used the HTBI primer set. TCRdb called the multiplex PCR reads again in MiXCR, with one record for every CDR3 protein. The sample lists about 500,000 distinct CDR3 sequences, approximately 16% seen once, with 25% to 35% in the top ten.

The chain uses TRBV29-1 and TRBJ2-1; TRBD2 matches 7 bases. Sequencing input: blood. The source is a woman in her twenties or thirties with Graves' ophthalmopathy. The CDR3 loop reads CSVDGRVQGGLYNEQFF. In DNA, the CDR3 is TGCAGCGTTGACGGCCGGGTCCAGGGAGGGCTTTACAATGAGCAGTTCTTC.